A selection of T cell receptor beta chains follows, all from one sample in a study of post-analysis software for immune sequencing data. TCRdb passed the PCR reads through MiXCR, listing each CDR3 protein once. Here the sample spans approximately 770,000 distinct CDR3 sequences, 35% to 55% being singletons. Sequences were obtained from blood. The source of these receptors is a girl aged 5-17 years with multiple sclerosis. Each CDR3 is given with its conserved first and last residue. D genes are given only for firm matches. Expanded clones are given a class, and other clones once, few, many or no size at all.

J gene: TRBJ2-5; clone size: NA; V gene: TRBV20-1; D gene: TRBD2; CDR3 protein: CSARSRLAGEETQYF; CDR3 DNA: TGCAGTGCTAGGTCCCGACTAGCGGGAGAGGAGACCCAGTACTTC
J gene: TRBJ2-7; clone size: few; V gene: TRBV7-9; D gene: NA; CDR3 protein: CASSRLQGAVYEQYF; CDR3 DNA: TGTGCCAGCAGCCGCCTCCAGGGTGCCGTCTACGAGCAGTACTTC
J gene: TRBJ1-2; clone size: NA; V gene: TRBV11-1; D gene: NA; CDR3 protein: CASSPDKNYGYTF; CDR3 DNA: TGTGCCAGCAGCCCCGACAAGAACTATGGCTACACCTTC
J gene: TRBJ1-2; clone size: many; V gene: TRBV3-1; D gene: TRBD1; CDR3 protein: CASSQDRGNYGYTF; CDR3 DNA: TGTGCCAGCAGCCAAGACAGGGGGAACTATGGCTACACCTTC
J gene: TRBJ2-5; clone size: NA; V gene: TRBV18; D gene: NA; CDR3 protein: CASSGSETQYF; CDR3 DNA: TGTGCCAGCTCGGGTTCGGAGACCCAGTACTTC
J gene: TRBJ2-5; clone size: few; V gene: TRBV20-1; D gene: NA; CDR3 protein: CSARTSLETQYF; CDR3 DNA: TGCAGTGCTAGAACTAGTTTGGAGACCCAGTACTTC
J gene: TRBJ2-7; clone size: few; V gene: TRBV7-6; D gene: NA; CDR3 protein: CASSYDEPYEQYF; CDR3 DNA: TGTGCCAGCAGCTACGACGAGCCCTACGAGCAGTACTTC
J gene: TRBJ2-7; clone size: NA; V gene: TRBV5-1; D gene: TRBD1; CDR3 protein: CASGPGQGNEQYF; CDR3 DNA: TGCGCCAGCGGACCAGGACAGGGCAACGAGCAGTACTTC
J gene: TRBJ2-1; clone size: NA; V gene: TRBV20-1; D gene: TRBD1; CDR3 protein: CSARDKGQGDYNEQFF; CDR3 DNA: TGCAGTGCTAGAGATAAAGGACAGGGGGACTACAATGAGCAGTTCTTC
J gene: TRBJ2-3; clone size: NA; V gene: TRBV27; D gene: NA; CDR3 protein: CALLGRGGVNGGDTQYF; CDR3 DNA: TGTGCCCTACTTGGCCGGGGCGGGGTGAATGGAGGCGATACGCAGTATTTT
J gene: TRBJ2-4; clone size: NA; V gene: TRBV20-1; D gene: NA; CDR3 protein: CSVLQDTPGQYF; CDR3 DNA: TGCAGTGTGCTACAGGATACCCCCGGGCAGTACTTC
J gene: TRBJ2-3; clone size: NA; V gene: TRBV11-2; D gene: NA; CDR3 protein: CASSQIPSTDTQYF; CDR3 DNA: TGTGCCAGCAGTCAGATACCTAGCACAGATACGCAGTATTTT
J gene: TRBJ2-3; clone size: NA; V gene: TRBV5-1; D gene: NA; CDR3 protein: CASSPRTIADTQYF; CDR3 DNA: TGCGCCAGCAGCCCACGGACTATCGCAGATACGCAGTATTTT
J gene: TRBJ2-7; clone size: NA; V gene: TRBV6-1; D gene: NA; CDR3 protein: CASSPVGGGTASYEQYF; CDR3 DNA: TGTGCCAGCAGCCCCGTGGGCGGAGGGACAGCCTCCTACGAGCAGTACTTC
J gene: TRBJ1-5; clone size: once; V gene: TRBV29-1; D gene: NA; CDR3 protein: CSVKIGNQPQHF; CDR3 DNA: TGCAGCGTGAAGATAGGCAATCAGCCCCAGCATTTT
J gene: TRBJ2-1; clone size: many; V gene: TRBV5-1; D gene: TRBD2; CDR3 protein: CASSALLTSGSNEQFF; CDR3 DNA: TGCGCCAGCAGCGCTCTCCTGACTAGCGGGAGCAATGAGCAGTTCTTC
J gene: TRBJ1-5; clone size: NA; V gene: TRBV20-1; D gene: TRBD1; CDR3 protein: CSALTSGGRFQPQHF; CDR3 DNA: TGCAGTGCCCTAACGTCAGGGGGCCGTTTTCAGCCCCAGCATTTT
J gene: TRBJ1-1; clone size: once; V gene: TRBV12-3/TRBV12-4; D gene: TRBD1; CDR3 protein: CASSFRQGYMNTEAFF; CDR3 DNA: TGTGCCAGCAGTTTCAGACAGGGGTACATGAACACTGAAGCTTTCTTT
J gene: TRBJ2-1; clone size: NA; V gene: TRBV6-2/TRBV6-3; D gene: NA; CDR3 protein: CASRDRSYNEQFF; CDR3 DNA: TGTGCCAGCAGAGACAGGTCTTACAATGAGCAGTTCTTC
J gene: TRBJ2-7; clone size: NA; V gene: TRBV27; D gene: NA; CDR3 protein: CASGEGGGPYEQYF; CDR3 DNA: TGTGCCAGCGGAGAGGGGGGAGGGCCTTACGAGCAGTACTTC
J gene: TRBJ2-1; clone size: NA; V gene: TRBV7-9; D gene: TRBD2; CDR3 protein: CASSLVARSSGYNEQFF; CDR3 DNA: TGTGCCAGCAGCTTAGTAGCCAGGTCTAGCGGATACAATGAGCAGTTCTTC
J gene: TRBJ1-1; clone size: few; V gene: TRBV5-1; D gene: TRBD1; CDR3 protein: CASSLQGADTEAFF; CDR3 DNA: TGCGCCAGCAGCTTGCAGGGGGCGGACACTGAAGCTTTCTTT
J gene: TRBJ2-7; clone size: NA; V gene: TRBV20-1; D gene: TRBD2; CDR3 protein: CSALRRGSSYNEQYF; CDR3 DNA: TGCAGTGCTCTAAGACGCGGGAGCTCCTACAATGAGCAGTACTTC
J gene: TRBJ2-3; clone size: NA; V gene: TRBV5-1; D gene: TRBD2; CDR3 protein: CASSLGVTASGTDTQYF; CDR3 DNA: TGCGCCAGCAGCCTCGGGGTTACGGCTAGCGGGACAGATACGCAGTATTTT
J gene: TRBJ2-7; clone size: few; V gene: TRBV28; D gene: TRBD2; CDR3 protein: CASTLGRSYEQYF; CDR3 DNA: TGTGCCAGCACCCTCGGGAGGTCGTACGAGCAGTACTTC
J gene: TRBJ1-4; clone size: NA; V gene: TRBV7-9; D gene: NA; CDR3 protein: CASRPRLEEKLFF; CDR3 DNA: TGTGCCAGCCGCCCTCGTTTGGAAGAAAAACTGTTTTTT
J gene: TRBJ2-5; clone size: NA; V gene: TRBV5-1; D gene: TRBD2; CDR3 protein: CASSRAPLGGQKREARRETQYF; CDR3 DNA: TGCGCCAGCAGCCGCGCTCCATTAGGGGGGCAAAAGCGGGAGGCACGGCGAGAGACCCAGTACTTC
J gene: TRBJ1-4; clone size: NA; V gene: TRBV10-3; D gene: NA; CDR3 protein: CAISELPGRGDEKLFF; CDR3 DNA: TGTGCCATCAGTGAGCTGCCAGGGCGAGGGGATGAAAAACTGTTTTTT
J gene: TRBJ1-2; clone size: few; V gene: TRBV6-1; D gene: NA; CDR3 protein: CASSEGGAGRWGYTF; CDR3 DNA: TGTGCCAGCAGTGAAGGCGGGGCGGGTCGTTGGGGCTACACCTTC
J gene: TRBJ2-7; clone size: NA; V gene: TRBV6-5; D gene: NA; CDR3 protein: CASSYLTGIGSATYEQYF; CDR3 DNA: TGTGCCAGCAGTTACCTTACAGGGATTGGGAGCGCCACCTACGAGCAGTACTTC
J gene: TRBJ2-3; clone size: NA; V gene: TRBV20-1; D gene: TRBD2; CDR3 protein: CSATKLAGPTDTQYF; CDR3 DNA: TGCAGTGCGACCAAACTAGCGGGACCCACAGATACGCAGTATTTT
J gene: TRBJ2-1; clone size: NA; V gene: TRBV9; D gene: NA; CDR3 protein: CASSVQWGSLDNEQFF; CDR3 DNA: TGTGCCAGCAGCGTACAATGGGGGAGTTTGGACAATGAGCAGTTCTTC
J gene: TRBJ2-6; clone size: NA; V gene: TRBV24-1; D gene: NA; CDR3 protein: CATSEPGPSSGANVLTF; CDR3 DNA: TGTGCCACCAGTGAACCGGGCCCATCTTCTGGGGCCAACGTCCTGACTTTC
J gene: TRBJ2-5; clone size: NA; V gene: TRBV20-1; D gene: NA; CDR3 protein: CSARTGGSETQYF; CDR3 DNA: TGCAGTGCTAGAACCGGTGGGTCAGAGACCCAGTACTTC
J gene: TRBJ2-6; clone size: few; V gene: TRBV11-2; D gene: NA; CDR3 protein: CASDVGAGANVLTF; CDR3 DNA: TGTGCCAGCGACGTAGGGGCCGGGGCCAACGTCCTGACTTTC
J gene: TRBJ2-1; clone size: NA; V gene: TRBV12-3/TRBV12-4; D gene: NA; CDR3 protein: CASSFSGRSYNEQFF; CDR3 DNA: TGTGCCAGCAGTTTCAGTGGCCGCTCCTACAATGAGCAGTTCTTC
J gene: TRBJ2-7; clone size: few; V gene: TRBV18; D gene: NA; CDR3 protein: CASSQRGVVSYEQYF; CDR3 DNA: TGTGCCAGCTCCCAGCGCGGCGTCGTCTCCTACGAGCAGTACTTC
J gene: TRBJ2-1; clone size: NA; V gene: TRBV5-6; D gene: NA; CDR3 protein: CASSGRERQFF; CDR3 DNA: TGTGCCAGCAGCGGCCGGGAGCGGCAGTTCTTC
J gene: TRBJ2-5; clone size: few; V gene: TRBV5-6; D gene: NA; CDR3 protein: CASSLGPQGTQYF; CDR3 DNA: TGTGCCAGCAGCCTGGGACCGCAAGGGACCCAGTACTTC
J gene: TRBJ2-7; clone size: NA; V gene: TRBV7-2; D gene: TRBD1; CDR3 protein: CASSPEGARYEQYF; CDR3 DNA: TGTGCCAGCAGCCCCGAGGGGGCGCGGTACGAGCAGTACTTC
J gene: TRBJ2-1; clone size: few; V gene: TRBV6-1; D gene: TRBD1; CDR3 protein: CASSDRGPGSNEQFF; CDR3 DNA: TGTGCCAGCAGTGACAGGGGGCCAGGGTCCAATGAGCAGTTCTTC
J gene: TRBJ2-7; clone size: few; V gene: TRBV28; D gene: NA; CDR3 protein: CASSLGYNYEQYF; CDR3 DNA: TGTGCCAGCAGTTTGGGCTACAACTACGAGCAGTACTTC
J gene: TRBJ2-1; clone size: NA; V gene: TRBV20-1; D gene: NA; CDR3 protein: CSAIGRGTYNEQFF; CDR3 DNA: TGCAGTGCTATCGGGCGGGGAACCTACAATGAGCAGTTCTTC
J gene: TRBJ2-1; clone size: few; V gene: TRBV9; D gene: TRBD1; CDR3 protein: CASSEQGDNEQFF; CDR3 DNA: TGTGCCAGCAGCGAGCAGGGGGACAATGAGCAGTTCTTC
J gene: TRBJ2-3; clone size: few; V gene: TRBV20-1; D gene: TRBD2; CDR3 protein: CSASSPGGAGDTQYF; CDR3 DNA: TGCAGTGCTTCCTCTCCCGGGGGGGCGGGAGATACGCAGTATTTT
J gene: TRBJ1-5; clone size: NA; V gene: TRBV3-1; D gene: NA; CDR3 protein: CASSHGSPQFNQPQHF; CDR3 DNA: TGTGCCAGCAGCCATGGCAGCCCTCAGTTTAATCAGCCCCAGCATTTT
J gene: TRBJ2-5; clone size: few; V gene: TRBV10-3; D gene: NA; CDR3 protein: CAISTLLETRETQYF; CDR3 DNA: TGTGCCATCAGCACCCTTCTAGAGACCCGAGAGACCCAGTACTTC
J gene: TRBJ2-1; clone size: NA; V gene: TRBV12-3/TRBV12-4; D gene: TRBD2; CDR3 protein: CASSWNLRTSSGNEQFF; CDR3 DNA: TGTGCCAGCAGTTGGAACTTGCGGACTAGCTCGGGCAATGAGCAGTTCTTC
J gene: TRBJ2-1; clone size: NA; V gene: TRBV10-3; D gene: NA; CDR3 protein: CAISDEPYNEQFF; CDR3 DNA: TGTGCCATCAGTGATGAGCCGTACAATGAGCAGTTCTTC
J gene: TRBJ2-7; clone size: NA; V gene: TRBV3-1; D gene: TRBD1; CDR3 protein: CASSPGQGRFQQYF; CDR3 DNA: TGTGCCAGCAGCCCCGGACAGGGGAGATTCCAGCAGTACTTC
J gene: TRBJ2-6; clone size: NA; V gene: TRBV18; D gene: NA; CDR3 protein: CASSPLVSGANVLTF; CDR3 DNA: TGTGCCAGCTCACCACTAGTCTCTGGGGCCAACGTCCTGACTTTC
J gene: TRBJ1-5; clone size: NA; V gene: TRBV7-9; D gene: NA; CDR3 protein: CASSLGLGPQHF; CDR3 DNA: TGTGCCAGCAGCTTAGGTCTAGGGCCCCAGCATTTT